This TCR beta chain originates from a study of T cells in Graves' hyperthyroidism and ophthalmopathy. The CDR3 loop spans 15 amino acids. V was pared by 5 bases and J by 4 bases, with 6 bases of the junction left unmatched. Subjects aged 18 to 65 presented with newly diagnosed hyperthyroidism of less than 2 months' duration. This clonotype was counted between two and nine times. Amplified TCR beta CDR3 regions derived from RNA transcripts. The HTBI set primed first-round TCR CDR3 RT-PCR. TCRdb used MiXCR to reprocess the multiplex PCR reads, holding one entry per CDR3 protein. Here the sample spans hundreds of thousands of distinct CDR3 sequences, approximately 15% being singletons.

This sequence originates from a woman younger than 35 with Graves' hyperthyroidism. V gene TRBV12-3 or TRBV12-4 combines with J gene TRBJ1-5; 9 nucleotides line up with TRBD1. Material for sequencing was blood. The CDR3 protein is CASSVPGQGNQPQHF. The CDR3 nucleotides read TGTGCCAGCAGTGTTCCGGGACAGGGAAATCAGCCCCAGCATTTT.